Shown below are 14 T cell receptor beta chains from a single sample sequenced in a study of OX40 agonist ivuxolimab in advanced cancers. The assay was immunoSEQ multiplex PCR, and TCRdb's table has in-frame clones only and misses some. The sample lists about 19,000 clones, 80% to 90% occurring once. Material: CD4+ or CD8+ T cells sorted from blood, obtained in a trial of the OX40 agonist ivuxolimab. These receptors all stem from an adult with an advanced solid tumor such as melanoma, head and neck, liver or kidney cancer.

The chain carries TRBV7-3 and TRBJ2-1, with TRBD1 identical over 8 bases. CDR1 SGHTA and CDR2 FQGTGA come from the germline V gene. The CDR3 has 16 residues. J lost 7 bases, V lost 1 base, and 9 bases had no gene match. CDR3 nucleotides: TGTGCCAGCAGCTTAATGCGGACAGGGTACCAGAATGAGCAGTTCTTC. Residues: CASSLMRTGYQNEQFF.

This rearrangement joins TRBV7-6 to TRBJ2-5, with TRBD2 identical over 9 bases. Germline CDR1 is SGHVS and CDR2 is FNYEAQ. With V trimmed by 0 bases and J by 5 bases, 7 bases remained unmatched. The CDR3 spans 16 residues. CDR3 nucleotides: TGTGCCAGCAGCTTAGCGTCTAGCGGGGCGTGGGAGACCCAGTACTTC. Amino acid sequence: CASSLASSGAWETQYF.

V is TRBV7-8 and J is TRBJ2-7; D remains unclear. Germline V gene data show CDR1 as SGHVS and CDR2 as FQNEAQ. The CDR3 sequence is 13 residues long. V dropped 3 bases and J dropped 0 bases, with 6 bases sitting between them. The CDR3 DNA sequence: TGTGCCAGCAGCTTCGACACCTCCTACGAGCAGTACTTC. Translated, it gives CASSFDTSYEQYF.

This rearrangement joins TRBV6-5 to TRBJ2-2, with TRBD2 matching over 7 bases. Germline lookup yields CDR1 MNHEY and CDR2 SVGAGI. The junction had 4 bases not matched to a gene; V was cut back by 2 bases and J by 4 bases. This CDR3 is built from 15 residues. In nucleotides, the CDR3 is TGTGCCAGCAGTTACGGGGGGGAGGGCACCGGGGAGCTGTTTTTT. It is translated as CASSYGGEGTGELFF.

V usage is TRBV19 and J usage is TRBJ2-1; tentatively, D is TRBD1 or TRBD2 (5 bases each). The CDR3 covers 16 residues. CDR1 LNHDA and CDR2 SQIVND come from the germline V gene (reference sequence). V was cut by 3 bases and J by 2 bases, with 14 bases left in between. The CDR3 coding sequence is TGTGCCAGTAGTATCGAAGGGACGTCCCCCTACAATGAGCAGTTCTTC. Its translation: CASSIEGTSPYNEQFF.

This sequence joins TRBV10-3 and TRBJ1-1; D is possibly TRBD1 (5 bases). Germline V gives CDR1 ENHRY, CDR2 SYGVKD. Trimming took off 2 bases at V and 5 bases at J, with 12 bases between the two ends. This CDR3 spans 14 amino acids. Here the CDR3 DNA reads TGTGCCATCAGTGAGGGGCAGGGTGAAACTGAAGCTTTCTTT. Its translation: CAISEGQGETEAFF.

The chain couples TRBV9 to TRBJ2-3, with unresolved D. CDR3 length: 12 residues. Germline CDR1 and CDR2: SGDLS and YYNGEE. Trimming stripped 4 bases from V and 7 bases from J, with 10 bases between. The CDR3 loop is CASSIDGYTQYF. DNA for the CDR3: TGTGCCAGCAGCATCGACGGTTATACGCAGTATTTT.

This clone came up a few times. The V call is TRBV6-5, the J call TRBJ1-2; 9 bases are shared with TRBD1. The CDR3 length is 15 residues. The ends lost 5 bases at V and 6 bases at J; junction bases unmatched: 10. Per germline, CDR1 MNHEY and CDR2 SVGAGI. For the CDR3, the DNA is TGTGCCAGCAGTCAAATTTCCGGGACAGGGCATGGCTACACCTTC. Translated: CASSQISGTGHGYTF.

The chain has TRBV11-2 and TRBJ2-1; TRBD2 aligns across 7 bases. CDR3 length equals 16 residues. J lost 3 bases, V lost 4 bases, and 9 bases had no gene match. Germline values: CDR1 SGHAT, CDR2 FQNNGV. CDR3 sequence (DNA): TGTGCCAGCAGCTCATCGGGTCTAGCGGTCTACAATGAGCAGTTCTTC. Protein product: CASSSSGLAVYNEQFF.

The chain has TRBV6-5 and TRBJ2-7, with 11 bases fitting TRBD1. The V gene end was trimmed by 5 bases and the J gene end by 5 bases; junction bases not matched to a gene: 2. Germline V CDR1 and CDR2: MNHEY, SVGAGI. This CDR3 has 13 amino acids. The CDR3 DNA follows: TGTGCCAGCAGTCGGACAGGGGGCCACGAGCAGTACTTC. Encoded protein: CASSRTGGHEQYF.

The chain carries TRBV30 and TRBJ2-1; the match to TRBD1 covers 8 bases. Germline V CDR1 and CDR2: GTSNPN, SVGIG (reference sequence). CDR3 size: 14 residues. V trimming: 1 base; J trimming: 4 bases; junction bases outside the gene matches: 3. DNA of the CDR3: TGTGCCTGGAGTGGAGACAGGGGTTACAATGAGCAGTTCTTC. Translating gives CAWSGDRGYNEQFF.

The chain joins TRBV14 to TRBJ1-2, with D hard to call. Trimming left V 1 base short and J 4 bases short, with 7 bases between. Germline-derived CDR1 and CDR2 are SGHDN and FVKESK. The CDR3 extends over 13 amino acids. Here the CDR3 DNA reads TGTGCCAGCAGCCAAGGGCTGCCCTATGGCTACACCTTC. As protein: CASSQGLPYGYTF.

The sample holds one count of this clone. The chain links TRBV9 to TRBJ2-7, with 11 nucleotides matching TRBD2. Germline CDR1 reads SGDLS; CDR2 reads YYNGEE. The CDR3 consists of 15 residues. Trimming cost V 5 bases and J 5 bases; bases outside gene matches: 9. CDR3 in amino acids: CASSVSGRASDEQYF. The CDR3 nucleotides are TGTGCCAGCAGTGTTAGCGGGAGGGCCAGTGACGAGCAGTACTTC.

The chain employs TRBV5-5 and TRBJ2-6; D gene ambiguous. The CDR3 consists of 15 residues. V was trimmed by 5 bases and J by 0 bases, leaving 9 bases between them. Germline CDR1 is SGHKS and CDR2 is YYEKEE (reference sequence). The CDR3 DNA reads TGTGCCAGCAGGGCCTCAAACTCTGGGGCCAACGTCCTGACTTTC. Amino acid sequence: CASRASNSGANVLTF.